These 22 T cell receptor beta chains originate from one sample sequenced in a study of radiation and T cells in renal cell carcinoma. Profiling relied on immunoSEQ multiplex PCR, and the TCRdb table lists in-frame clones only, not all of them. The sample carries approximately 140,000 clones, about 87% recorded once. As for time point: baseline pretreatment blood. Treatment: 15 Gy SBRT to primary tumor, nephrectomy 4 weeks later. This material consisted of blood, taken from a patient whose treatment included radiotherapy and nephrectomy. The receptors were gathered from a woman aged 70-85 years with renal cell carcinoma.

This rearrangement joins TRBV28 to TRBJ2-7; D uncertain. This CDR3 region has 11 residues. Germline V gene sequence: CDR1 MDHEN, CDR2 SYDVKM. V lost 2 bases to trimming and J lost 5 bases, with 4 bases between them. The CDR3 here is CASSLRNEQYF. The CDR3 coding sequence is TGTGCCAGCAGTTTAAGGAACGAGCAGTACTTC.

The gene calls are TRBV5-4 and TRBJ2-1, with 8 bases aligning to TRBD2. The junction had 5 bases not matched to a gene; V was cut back by 6 bases and J by 6 bases. Germline V gene lookup returns CDR1 SGHNT and CDR2 YYREEE (reference sequence). This CDR3 is built from 13 residues. The CDR3 DNA reads TGTGCCAGCACGGGGGGGCCGGGCAATGAGCAGTTCTTC. Its protein is CASTGGPGNEQFF.

J is TRBJ1-6 and V is TRBV7-6; 7 bases are shared with TRBD1. Germline-derived CDR1 and CDR2 are SGHVS and FNYEAQ. With V trimmed by 5 bases and J by 7 bases, 5 bases remained unmatched. This CDR3 comprises 14 residues. The CDR3 is CASSTTGRNSPLHF. CDR3 sequence (DNA): TGTGCCAGCAGCACGACAGGGCGGAATTCACCCCTCCACTTT. The full variable domain, rest sourced from reference TRBV7-6 and TRBJ1-6, is GAGVSQSPRYKVTKRGQDVALRCDPISGHVSLYWYRQALGQGPEFLTYFNYEAQQDKSGLPNDRFSAERPEGSISTLTIQRTEQRDSAMYRCASSTTGRNSPLHFGNGTRLTVT.

This chain links TRBV7-2 with TRBJ2-1; no firm D call. Trimming stripped 3 bases from V and 4 bases from J, with 10 bases between. The CDR3 extends over 14 amino acids. CDR1 SGHTA and CDR2 FQGNSA come from the germline V gene. The CDR3 coding sequence is TGTGCCAGCAGCTTGGACCGATTATACAATGAGCAGTTCTTC. Its protein is CASSLDRLYNEQFF.

The CDR3: CASSLGTSGGETQYF. CDR3 nucleotide sequence: TGTGCCAGCAGCTTGGGGACTAGCGGGGGGGAGACCCAGTACTTC. The rearrangement links TRBV7-6 to TRBJ2-5; TRBD2 agrees at 15 bases. Germline CDR1 is SGHVS and CDR2 is FNYEAQ. Trimming at V came to 3 bases and at J to 5 bases, leaving 1 base not matched to a gene. This CDR3 has 15 amino acids.

V is TRBV10-1 and J is TRBJ2-7, with a weak D call TRBD2 (5 bases). The CDR3 totals 12 residues. V lost 10 bases to trimming and J lost 3 bases, with 13 bases between them. Germline CDR1 WNHNN, CDR2 SYGVQD (reference sequence). The CDR3 loop reads CAKHPRGYEQYF. CDR3 sequence (DNA): TGCGCCAAGCACCCACGGGGCTACGAGCAGTACTTC.

This chain joins TRBV5-4 and TRBJ2-6; 13 bases align to TRBD2. The CDR3 runs 16 residues. CDR1 and CDR2 from the germline V gene are SGHNT and YYREEE (reference sequence). V lost 5 bases and J lost 2; bases outside the gene matches: 1. This CDR3 reads CASRLAGGTGANVLTF. CDR3 sequence (DNA): TGTGCCAGCAGACTAGCGGGGGGGACTGGGGCCAACGTCCTGACTTTC.

V and J are TRBV19 and TRBJ1-1; D gene unclear. The germline V gene encodes CDR1 LNHDA and CDR2 SQIVND (reference sequence). Trimming removed 3 bases from V and 0 bases from J, with 5 bases in between. The CDR3 is 13 amino acids. The CDR3 nucleotides are TGTGCCAGTAGTATGCGGGTGAACACTGAAGCTTTCTTT. As protein: CASSMRVNTEAFF.

The chain couples TRBV11-3 to TRBJ2-5; D unresolved. From germline, CDR1 is SGHNT and CDR2 YENEEA. This CDR3 contains 12 residues. V was shortened by 5 bases and J by 4 bases, with 8 bases between the two germline ends. For the CDR3, the DNA is TGTGCCAGCAGCCCTCGGTCAGAGACCCAGTACTTC. Translating gives CASSPRSETQYF. Full variable domain (missing parts from reference TRBV11-3 and TRBJ2-5): EAGVVQSPRYKIIEKKQPVAFWCNPISGHNTLYWYLQNLGQGPELLIRYENEEAVDDSQLPKDRFSAERLKGVDSTLKIQPAELGDSAVYLCASSPRSETQYFGPGTRLLVL.

The chain employs TRBV28 and TRBJ1-4; tentative D call: TRBD1 (6 bases). V was shortened by 7 bases and J by 8 bases, with 17 bases between the two germline ends. This CDR3 is 14 amino acids long. Germline V gene data show CDR1 as MDHEN and CDR2 as SYDVKM. CDR3 DNA sequence: TGTGCCAGCAACCCGGGGGCAGGGGACGAAAAACTGTTTTTT. It codes for CASNPGAGDEKLFF.

This clone was seen a handful of times. The gene calls are TRBV30 and TRBJ1-5; D remains ambiguous. The CDR3 is 13 residues long. With 0 bases removed from V and 4 bases from J, the gap between germline ends came to 7 bases. Germline V lookup: CDR1 GTSNPN, CDR2 SVGIG (reference sequence). CDR3 DNA: TGTGCCTGGAGTGTAGCGGGGAATCAGCCCCAGCATTTT. This sequence encodes CAWSVAGNQPQHF.

The CDR3 region has the DNA TGTGCCTGGAGTGTACCCGGGACAGATACGCAGTATTTT. Translating it yields CAWSVPGTDTQYF. The chain recombines TRBV30 with TRBJ2-3, with D unresolved. The CDR3 has 13 residues. The V gene lost 0 bases and the J gene lost 3 bases, with 7 bases spanning the gap. CDR1 GTSNPN and CDR2 SVGIG come from the germline V gene (reference sequence).

The chain links TRBV5-4 to TRBJ1-2, with 8 bases lining up with TRBD1. The CDR3 length is 16 residues. Germline CDR1 reads SGHNT; CDR2 reads YYREEE (reference sequence). V lost 0 bases and J lost 6; bases outside the gene matches: 10. In DNA, the CDR3 is TGTGCCAGCAGCTTGGCTTCCACAGGGGGGACGGATGGCTACACCTTC. Encoded protein: CASSLASTGGTDGYTF. Full variable domain (rest looked up from reference TRBV5-4 and TRBJ1-2): ETGVTQSPTHLIKTRGQQVTLRCSSQSGHNTVSWYQQALGQGPQFIFQYYREEENGRGNFPPRFSGLQFPNYSSELNVNALELDDSALYLCASSLASTGGTDGYTFGSGTRLTVV.

This chain connects TRBV19 to TRBJ2-3, with 8 bases lining up with TRBD1. This CDR3 spans 14 amino acids. The V gene's germline CDR1 is LNHDA and CDR2 SQIVND (reference sequence). The V gene end was trimmed by 6 bases and the J gene end by 5 bases; junction bases not matched to a gene: 7. CDR3 nucleotides: TGTGCCAGTAGGGAGGACAGGGTGATAGATACGCAGTATTTT. It translates to CASREDRVIDTQYF.

The chain combines TRBV29-1 with TRBJ1-5; D perhaps matches TRBD1 (5 bases). The CDR3 is made up of 13 amino acids. The V and J ends lost 7 bases and 3 bases respectively, with 13 bases between them. CDR1 is SQVTM and CDR2 is ANQGSEA in the germline V gene. The CDR3 DNA reads as TGCAGCGGAGGGAGGGGCCTCAATCAGCCCCAGCATTTT. Protein product: CSGGRGLNQPQHF.

The rearrangement joins TRBV30 to TRBJ2-1, with 7 bases fitting TRBD2. CDR3 length: 15 amino acids. Unmatched junction bases numbered 8, after V lost 2 bases and J lost 4 bases. The V gene's germline CDR1 is GTSNPN and CDR2 SVGIG (reference sequence). CDR3 DNA sequence: TGTGCCTGGAGTCCAGGGAGGGTCATTTACAATGAGCAGTTCTTC. This sequence encodes CAWSPGRVIYNEQFF.

V and J are TRBV5-4 and TRBJ2-5, with no clear D. Between the trimmed V and J ends, which lost 1 base and 1 base, there was a span of 8 bases. There are 14 residues in the CDR3. CDR1 is SGHNT, CDR2 YYREEE, per germline (reference sequence). The CDR3 spells CASSLPASQETQYF. The CDR3, as DNA: TGTGCCAGCAGCTTGCCCGCCAGCCAAGAGACCCAGTACTTC.

The chain joins TRBV5-4 to TRBJ2-1; TRBD1 is a possible D gene (6 bases). The CDR3 extends over 15 amino acids. Germline values: CDR1 SGHNT, CDR2 YYREEE (reference sequence). Trimming pared 4 bases from V and 0 bases from J, leaving 11 bases between. The CDR3 here is CASSRDTSSYNEQFF. In DNA, the CDR3 is TGTGCCAGCAGCCGGGACACGAGCTCCTACAATGAGCAGTTCTTC.

V is TRBV27 and J is TRBJ1-1; possible D gene TRBD1, 6 bases. The CDR3 is 12 amino acids. The ends were cut back, 8 bases at V and 7 bases at J, with 14 bases in the middle. Germline V gene sequence: CDR1 MNHEY, CDR2 SMNVEV (reference sequence). Here the CDR3 reads CASRSGRGEAFF. In DNA form, the CDR3 reads TGTGCCAGCCGATCCGGCAGGGGTGAAGCTTTCTTT.

The rearrangement links TRBV5-1 to TRBJ1-1, with D maybe TRBD1 (5 bases). Trimming took off 0 bases at V and 0 bases at J, with 9 bases between the two ends. CDR3 length: 15 residues. Germline loops: CDR1 SGHRS, CDR2 YFSETQ. The chain's CDR3 is CASSLELGVNTEAFF. The CDR3 nucleotides are TGCGCCAGCAGCTTGGAACTGGGGGTGAACACTGAAGCTTTCTTT.

The table lists this clone with a few counts. V usage is TRBV2 and J usage is TRBJ1-5; D is unresolved. This CDR3 spans 15 amino acids. V was clipped by 2 bases and J by 2 bases, with 10 bases between them. Germline V gene sequence: CDR1 SNHLY, CDR2 FYNNEI. CDR3 DNA: TGTGCCAGCAGTGAATTGTCCTTCGGCAATCAGCCCCAGCATTTT. Translation: CASSELSFGNQPQHF.

The chain joins TRBV7-9 to TRBJ2-2; no reliable D call. CDR3 length: 19 amino acids. Per germline, CDR1 SEHNR and CDR2 FQNEAQ (reference sequence). The ends were cut back, 2 bases at V and 0 bases at J, with 19 bases in the middle. As DNA, the CDR3 is TGTGCCAGCAGCTTAATCGTAACAGAGATCCCCTCGAACACCGGGGAGCTGTTTTTT. Its protein is CASSLIVTEIPSNTGELFF.